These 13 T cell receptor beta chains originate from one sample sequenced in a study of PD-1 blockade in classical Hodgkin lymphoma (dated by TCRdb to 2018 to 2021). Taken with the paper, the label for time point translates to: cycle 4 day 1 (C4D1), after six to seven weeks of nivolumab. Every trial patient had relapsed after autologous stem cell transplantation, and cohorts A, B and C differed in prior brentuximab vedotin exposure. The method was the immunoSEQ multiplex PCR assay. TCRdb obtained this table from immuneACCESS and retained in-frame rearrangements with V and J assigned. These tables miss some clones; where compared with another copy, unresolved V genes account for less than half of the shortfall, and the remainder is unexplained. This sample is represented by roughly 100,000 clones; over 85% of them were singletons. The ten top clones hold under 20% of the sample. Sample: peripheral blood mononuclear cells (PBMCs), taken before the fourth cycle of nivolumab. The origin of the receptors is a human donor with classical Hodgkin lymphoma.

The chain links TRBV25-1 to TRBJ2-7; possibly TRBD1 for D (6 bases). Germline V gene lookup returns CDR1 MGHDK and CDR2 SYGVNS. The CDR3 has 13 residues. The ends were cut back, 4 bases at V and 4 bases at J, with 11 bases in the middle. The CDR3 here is CASSGDRSYEQYF. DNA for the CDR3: TGTGCCAGCAGTGGAGACAGGAGTTACGAGCAGTACTTC.

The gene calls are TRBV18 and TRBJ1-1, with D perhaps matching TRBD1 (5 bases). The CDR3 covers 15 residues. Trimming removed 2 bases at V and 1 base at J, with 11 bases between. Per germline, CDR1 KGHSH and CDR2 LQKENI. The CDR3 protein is CASSPYGTGNTEAFF. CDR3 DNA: TGTGCCAGCTCACCATACGGGACGGGGAACACTGAAGCTTTCTTT. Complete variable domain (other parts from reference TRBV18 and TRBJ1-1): NAGVMQNPRHLVRRRGQEARLRCSPMKGHSHVYWYRQLPEEGLKFMVYLQKENIIDESGMPKERFSAEFPKEGPSILRIQQVVRGDSAAYFCASSPYGTGNTEAFFGQGTRLTVV.

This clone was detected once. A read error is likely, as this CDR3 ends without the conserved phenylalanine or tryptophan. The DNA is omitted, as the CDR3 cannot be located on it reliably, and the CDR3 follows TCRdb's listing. The CDR3: CASSSGRPGRVI. The chain recombines TRBV11-2 with TRBJ1-1. Germline CDR1 SGHAT, CDR2 FQNNGV. The CDR3 length equals 12 residues, ends included.

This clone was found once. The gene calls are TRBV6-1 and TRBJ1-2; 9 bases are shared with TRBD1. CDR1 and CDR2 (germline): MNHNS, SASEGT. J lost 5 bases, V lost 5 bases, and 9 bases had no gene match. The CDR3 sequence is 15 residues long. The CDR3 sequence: CASSKTGTGTYGYTF. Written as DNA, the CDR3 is TGTGCCAGCAGTAAAACCGGGACAGGGACTTATGGCTACACCTTC.

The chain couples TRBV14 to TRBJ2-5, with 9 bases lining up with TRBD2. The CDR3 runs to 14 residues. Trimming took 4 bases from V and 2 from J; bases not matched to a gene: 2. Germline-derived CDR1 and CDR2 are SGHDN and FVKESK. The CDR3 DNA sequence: TGTGCCAGCAGCCCGACTAGCGGACAAGAGACCCAGTACTTC. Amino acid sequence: CASSPTSGQETQYF.

As DNA, the CDR3 is TGTGCCGGTAAGACTAGCGGGACGGGAGAGCAGTACTTC. Encoded protein: CAGKTSGTGEQYF. This chain connects TRBV2 to TRBJ2-7, with 11 bases fitting TRBD2. Germline CDR1 and CDR2: SNHLY and FYNNEI. The CDR3 is 13 residues long. Trimming took 11 bases from V and 7 from J; bases not matched to a gene: 10. Supplemented by reference TRBV2 and TRBJ2-7, the full variable domain reads EPEVTQTPSHQVTQMGQEVILRCVPISNHLYFYWYRQILGQKVEFLVSFYNNEISEKSEIFDDQFSVERPDGSNFTLKIRSTKLEDSAMYFCAGKTSGTGEQYFGPGTRLTVT.

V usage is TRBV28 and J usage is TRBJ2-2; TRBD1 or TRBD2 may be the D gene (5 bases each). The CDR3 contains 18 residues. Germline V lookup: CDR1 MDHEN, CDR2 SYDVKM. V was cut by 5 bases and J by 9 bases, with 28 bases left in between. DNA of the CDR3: TGTGCCAGCAGTCCTTATGCTGGGCCCCGGGGACGAACTAGGGAGCTGTTTTTT. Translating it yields CASSPYAGPRGRTRELFF. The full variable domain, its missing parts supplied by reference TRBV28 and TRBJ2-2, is DVKVTQSSRYLVKRTGEKVFLECVQDMDHENMFWYRQDPGLGLRLIYFSYDVKMKEKGDIPEGYSVSREKKERFSLILESASTNQTSMYLCASSPYAGPRGRTRELFFGEGSRLTVL.

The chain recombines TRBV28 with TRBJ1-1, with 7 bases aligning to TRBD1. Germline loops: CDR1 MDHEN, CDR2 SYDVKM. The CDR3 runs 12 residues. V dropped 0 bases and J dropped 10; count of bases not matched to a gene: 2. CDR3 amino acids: CASSLWTGRAFF. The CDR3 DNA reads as TGTGCCAGCAGTTTATGGACAGGGAGAGCTTTCTTT.

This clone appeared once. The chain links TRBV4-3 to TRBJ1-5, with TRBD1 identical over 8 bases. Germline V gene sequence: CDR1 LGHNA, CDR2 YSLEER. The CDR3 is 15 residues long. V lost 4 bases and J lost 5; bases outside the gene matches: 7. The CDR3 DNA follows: TGCGCCAGCAGCCCAATGACAGGGGAGCATCAGCCCCAGCATTTT. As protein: CASSPMTGEHQPQHF.

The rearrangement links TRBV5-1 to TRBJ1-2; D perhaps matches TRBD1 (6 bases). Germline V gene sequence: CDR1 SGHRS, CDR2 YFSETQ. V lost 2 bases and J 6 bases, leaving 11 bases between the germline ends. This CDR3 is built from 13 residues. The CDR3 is CASSLTPGDGYTF. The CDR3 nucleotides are TGCGCCAGCAGCTTAACCCCAGGGGATGGCTACACCTTC.

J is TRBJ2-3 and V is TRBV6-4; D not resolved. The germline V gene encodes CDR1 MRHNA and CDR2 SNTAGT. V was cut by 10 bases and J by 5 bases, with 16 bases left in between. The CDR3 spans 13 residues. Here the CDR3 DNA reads TGTGCCACCGCGACCGGGCTGCAAGATACGCAGTATTTT. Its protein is CATATGLQDTQYF.

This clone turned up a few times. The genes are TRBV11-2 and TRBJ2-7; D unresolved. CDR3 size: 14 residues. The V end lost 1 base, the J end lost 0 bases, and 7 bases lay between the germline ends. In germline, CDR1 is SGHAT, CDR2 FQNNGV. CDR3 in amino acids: CASSLGGYSYEQYF. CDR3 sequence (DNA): TGTGCCAGCAGCTTAGGTGGCTACTCCTACGAGCAGTACTTC.

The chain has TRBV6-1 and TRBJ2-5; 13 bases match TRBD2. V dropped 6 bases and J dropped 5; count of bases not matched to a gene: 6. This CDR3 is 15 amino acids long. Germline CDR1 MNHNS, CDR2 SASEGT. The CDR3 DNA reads TGTGCCAGCAGGAGGACTAGCGGGAGTGGTGAGACCCAGTACTTC. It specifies CASRRTSGSGETQYF.